This TCR beta chain stems from a study of blood T cell repertoires in COVID-19. Profiled with immunoSEQ multiplex PCR; TCRdb holds only in-frame clones, not every one. This repertoire shows around 250,000 clones, about 83% found once; its top ten account for roughly 5.8%. V shed 7 bases and J shed 4 bases, with 20 bases lying between them. This CDR3 has 16 amino acids. Germline V CDR1 and CDR2: SGHRS, YFSETQ. This clonotype originated in an elderly man with acute or convalescent COVID-19. The material sequenced was peripheral blood. The chain joins TRBV5-1 to TRBJ2-2; tentative D call: TRBD1 (8 bases). The CDR3 loop is CASSWATGEGTGELFF. CDR3 bases: TGCGCCAGCTCCTGGGCGACAGGGGAGGGCACCGGGGAGCTGTTTTTT.